This TCR beta chain originates from a study of long-term antiretroviral therapy in people with HIV. Sequencing relied on immunoSEQ assay v3.0, run at survey level. Assay: immunoSEQ multiplex PCR; the TCRdb copy retains only in-frame clones and omits some. The table shows some 20,000 clones, with roughly 86% occurring only once. The material was unsorted PBMCs, obtained 2.1 years after starting antiretroviral therapy. The source is a man younger than 35 with HIV.

The CDR3 loop is CASRSSLAGVYEQYF. The CDR3 DNA sequence: TGTGCCAGCAGATCATCACTAGCGGGAGTTTACGAGCAGTACTTC. V gene TRBV2 combines with J gene TRBJ2-7; 11 bases map to TRBD2. Germline V gene sequence: CDR1 SNHLY, CDR2 FYNNEI. CDR3 length: 15 residues. The ends lost 6 bases at V and 4 bases at J; junction bases unmatched: 8.